The entry that follows covers one T cell receptor (beta chain) sequence. Its specific antigen is unknown. One base away there is no much larger clone; base qualities are not given. V and J lose 3 bases and 6 bases, and a span of 15 bases separates them. CDR1 SEHNR and CDR2 FQNEAQ are derived from the germline V gene (reference sequence). There are 15 amino acids in the CDR3, from cysteine to phenylalanine inclusive. The sequence is cut down to CDR3 DNA, 45 bases in frame from base 1. Libraries of naive CD8 T cells were generated from about 19,000 to 1,100,000 sorted cells, with 10%, 30% or 50% of the purified RNA used. Naive CD8 T cells were FACS-sorted as CD8+CD4-CCR7+CD45RA+ on a BD FACSAria II into RLT Plus buffer. To test detection sensitivity, Jurkat RNA equal to around 10 TCR copies was added to samples of roughly 19,000-1,100,000 naive CD8 T cells. Enrichment of CD8 T cells was performed with RosetteSep CD8+ T Cell Enrichment Cocktail and Ficoll-Paque, after which ACK red cell lysis was carried out.

The data stem from a study of molecular identifiers for immune sequencing clone quantification (dated 2018 in TCRdb). At the level of the whole study: For a replicate experiment, RNA from around 20,000 or 99,000 naive CD8 T cells was divided into five aliquots, of which four were sequenced. The study was a methods study using CD8 T cells to benchmark molecular-identifier clustering-based TCR repertoire sequencing (MIDCIRS) and TCR RNA copy counting.

The paper's findings and limits, for the study overall: When barcode sub-clustering was not used, chimeric consensus sequences inflated TCR diversity, with chimeras reaching as high as 47%. Spiked-in Jurkat TCR RNA equivalent to a single cell was reported to be detectable even among 800,000 to 1,000,000 naive CD8 T cells. In CMV-specific effector cells, clones with more than 20 RNA copies accounted for over 99% of molecules, whereas in naive cells such clones accounted for under 1%. Around 2.9 recovered TCR RNA copies per cell were obtained by modeling, versus around 9.8 by digital PCR, implying a capture efficiency of roughly 32%. The sizes of highly expanded clones could end up underestimated when identical TCR molecules share a barcode. Naive libraries contained spiked-in Jurkat TCR RNA (approximately 10 copies' worth), which is not part of the donor repertoire.

Preparation of the library involved PCR. The sequencing machine was an Illumina HiSeq 4000. Bulk TCR libraries were prepared as previously described, using TCR primers listed in Table S5. Total RNA was purified with the Qiagen AllPrep DNA/RNA kit. Reads from multiple sequencing runs of the same library were pooled before analysis. On the authors' methods: Reads were retained only if their TCR constant sequence matched exactly, and those retained reads were trimmed to 150 nt and grouped according to their 12-nt molecular barcodes. Within each barcode group, reads were sub-clustered at a 15% Levenshtein threshold, and quality-weighted consensus sequences were built per RNA molecule. Non-functional sequences were excluded, and lower-count sequences lying one edit away from another sequence were also excluded. Based on a fit of two negative binomial distributions, barcode sub-clusters having less than 20% of the maximum read count were discarded. Through fastp at Q25 and MiXCR, TCRdb rebuilt clones from the public reads, retaining in-frame beta chains. Under each unique CDR3 protein, matching rows form one entry showing the most common genes and DNA. TCRdb, not the original authors, processed these V and J calls. Recorded for this sample are 490,000 or so distinct CDR3 sequences; 20% to 25% of them occurred a single time. The ten biggest clones cover around 0.86% of the sample.

Sequences were obtained from naive CD8+ T cells from blood, with Jurkat cell RNA spiked in. Read against the paper, the sample's cell subset or site label means: FACS-sorted CD8+CD4-CCR7+CD45RA+ naive T cells. The V gene is TRBV7-9 and the J gene is TRBJ2-1; the D gene cannot be named for sure. The sequence came from a human donor in good health. Some libraries in this study had Jurkat cell RNA spiked in. The sequenced DNA: TGTGCCAGCAGCTTCTCCTACGACTTCATCAATGAGCAGTTCTTC. This translates into CASSFSYDFINEQFF.